A single T cell receptor (beta chain) is shown here with its context. Its target antigen remains unknown. No much larger clone is present one base from it, and per-base qualities are unavailable. The CDR3 measures 15 amino acids from cysteine to phenylalanine. CDR3 DNA is the only sequence kept; it has 45 bases, read in frame from the first base. In the germline V gene, CDR1 corresponds to MGHRA and CDR2 to YSYEKL. V lost 4 bases and J lost 4 bases, and the count of bases not matched to a germline gene is 9. TCRbeta CDR3 regions were amplified from genomic DNA using the immunoSEQ Assay, a bias-controlled multiplex PCR. The published analysis was carried out like this. The number of nucleated cells in each sample was estimated from the amplification of reference gene primers within the assay. To quantify the absolute abundance of each unique TCRbeta CDR3 rearrangement, sequence reads were collapsed and filtered. Productive Simpson clonality was computed per sample as the square root of Simpson's diversity index over productive rearrangements. The source is immuneACCESS, and TCRdb retained only in-frame sequences with V and J called. Part of the clones is not carried over; for the studies checked, unresolved V genes explain less than half of this, and the remainder is unexplained. The DNA was the basis for D and trimming; V, J and clone size are from that table. This sample comprises 220,000 or so clones, 88% of them detected only once. The ten largest clonotypes hold about 15% of the sample.

Participants in the prospective study were aged about 18 to 90 years, lived in under 30 United States geographic areas, and enrolled through a virtual design. To assign participants to cohorts, the prospective study relied on clinical history that participants themselves reported in a screening survey and a study questionnaire. In the prospective study, mobile phlebotomists collected whole blood, serum and a nasopharyngeal or oropharyngeal swab from each participant. Participants in the prospective study had the option to provide additional blood draws and questionnaires over a roughly 2-month period. Before DNA extraction, blood samples from the prospective study were shipped at room temperature or frozen. These data belong to a study of blood T cell repertoires in COVID-19 (dated by TCRdb to 2018 to 2021). Context from the whole study: The collaborator samples originated in the United States, Italy and Spain and spanned the acute and convalescent phases of COVID-19. The prospective study material was composed of cDNA or gDNA derived from T cells, B-cell-depleted T cells, or PBMCs. Deeply sampled blood TCRbeta repertoires from subjects exposed to, actively infected with, or recovered from COVID-19 were included in the dataset. The repertoires were released in a freely available public database intended as a resource for research on the immune response to SARS-CoV-2. Samples were obtained from the ongoing ImmuneRACE study (first 160 participants) and from about 1,300 subjects provided by 6 global collaborators. The sample metadata nearly always contained a de-identified subject ID, COVID-19 status, age in years and sex. Where available, HLA class I and class II types were obtained from metadata supplied by the sample provider rather than from assay-based typing. What the study reported, not specific to this receptor: The quantity of clinical and demographic metadata differed by source and by participant and was supplied without curation.

Sequenced: PBMCs or T cells enriched from blood (not recorded which). This TCR came from a woman aged 45 to 65 with acute COVID-19. The rearranged chain carries TRBV4-1 and TRBJ1-1, and 7 junction bases match TRBD1. Here is the DNA: TGCGCCAGCAGCCGCCGAATACAGGGGATCACTGAAGCTTTCTTT. This translates into CASSRRIQGITEAFF.